These T cell receptor beta chains were read from a single sample in a study of blood T cell repertoires in COVID-19. Using immunoSEQ multiplex PCR, the repertoire was profiled, and TCRdb retains in-frame clones only, with some absent. The repertoire holds under 250,000 clones, with around 75% as singletons. The sequenced sample consisted of peripheral blood. These receptor sequences come from a woman aged 40 to 50 with COVID-19, enrolled during active disease. Both conserved end residues are part of each CDR3.

TRBV29-1	TRBJ1-4	CSVERGEKLFF
TRBV3-1/TRBV3-2	TRBJ2-7	CASSQGTGSSEQYF
TRBV2	TRBJ2-1	CASSGTSGPYNEQFF
TRBV19	TRBJ1-1	CASSGWKGASEAFF
TRBV27	TRBJ1-1	CASSFIQGNTEAFF
TRBV6-1	TRBJ1-1	CASSEARGQGIWNTEAFF
TRBV30	TRBJ1-2	CAWSQGWDYGYTF
TRBV6-4	TRBJ2-3	CASSGQAGSTDTQYF
TRBV5-4	TRBJ1-4	CASSMAGGTNEKLFF
TRBV5-1	TRBJ2-1	CASSLGTSGWTYNEQFF
TRBV19	TRBJ2-7	CASSKGQNIYEQYF
TRBV6-5	TRBJ1-2	CASTMGATGDFGYTF
TRBV29-1	TRBJ2-1	CSVTQRRPSYNEQFF
TRBV18	TRBJ2-3	CASSPDGGTDTQYF
TRBV7-6	TRBJ2-3	CASSSDPSVNTDTQYF
TRBV4-1	TRBJ2-7	CASSQNKGGSYEQYF
TRBV2	TRBJ2-2	CASSAYRRFSGELFF
TRBV6-6	TRBJ2-7	CASSRQGLAGSGTLNEQYF
TRBV5-1	TRBJ2-7	CASSLQGREQYF
TRBV19	TRBJ2-5	CASSIDRGETQYF
TRBV4-1	TRBJ2-2	CASSQGPLLAGGPSGGELFF
TRBV27	TRBJ2-2	CASSLGLAGGPGTGELFF
TRBV6-2/TRBV6-3	TRBJ1-2	CASSYSTGGYTF
TRBV5-5	TRBJ2-7	CASTWDSSGAYEQYF
TRBV7-9	TRBJ1-1	CASIHPPTLRRGLTEAFF
TRBV20-1	TRBJ2-1	CSATGFDEQFF
TRBV7-2	TRBJ2-7	CASSLSGSYEQYF
TRBV29-1	TRBJ2-7	CSVGKSGEGEQYF
TRBV24-1	TRBJ2-2	CATSDQTGAGELFF
TRBV5-4	TRBJ1-1	CASSIEPGQVPLQNTEAFF
TRBV10-2	TRBJ1-1	CASCGQASTEAFF
TRBV6-2/TRBV6-3	TRBJ2-1	CASSRGGEIREQFF
TRBV7-9	TRBJ1-2	CASSLGPTRTVYPSFF
TRBV30	TRBJ1-1	CAWSEQGNTEAFF
TRBV11-2	TRBJ2-1	CASSLSSGGVNEQFF